These 25 T cell receptor beta chains originate from one sample sequenced in a study of Graves' ophthalmopathy and Graves' hyperthyroidism. From RNA, the CDR3 regions of TCR beta chains were amplified and sequenced. First-round RT-PCR with HTBI primers preceded a second-round multiplex PCR. TCRdb re-derived calls from the multiplex PCR reads in MiXCR, one entry per CDR3 protein. The repertoire consists of around 600,000 distinct CDR3 sequences, with over 40% occurring once and the leading ten covering over 2.5%. Sequencing was performed on peripheral blood. The origin of the receptors is an adult man with Graves' ophthalmopathy.

The rearrangement uses TRBV29-1 and TRBJ1-2; 9 positions match TRBD1. The germline V gene encodes CDR1 SQVTM and CDR2 ANQGSEA. Trimming removed 0 bases from V and 8 bases from J; junction bases left unmatched: 4. This CDR3 is built from 13 residues. For the CDR3, the DNA is TGCAGCGTTGAAGAAGGGACAGGGAACGGCTACACCTTC. This translates into CSVEEGTGNGYTF. Full variable domain (rest looked up from reference TRBV29-1 and TRBJ1-2): SAVISQKPSRDICQRGTSLTIQCQVDSQVTMMFWYRQQPGQSLTLIATANQGSEATYESGFVIDKFPISRPNLTFSTLTVSNMSPEDSSIYLCSVEEGTGNGYTFGSGTRLTVV.

This clonotype was found many times. The chain links TRBV11-1 to TRBJ2-7, with D unresolved. Looked up from germline, CDR1 is SGHAT and CDR2 is FQDESV (reference sequence). The V end lost 1 base, the J end lost 8 bases, and 6 bases lay between the germline ends. CDR3 length equals 11 residues. The CDR3 loop reads CASSLEQQQYF. CDR3 bases: TGTGCCAGCAGCTTAGAACAACAGCAGTACTTC. Together with reference TRBV11-1 and TRBJ2-7, the CDR3 gives the full variable domain: EAEVAQSPRYKITEKSQAVAFWCDPISGHATLYWYRQILGQGPELLVQFQDESVVDDSQLPKDRFSAERLKGVDSTLKIQPAELGDSAMYLCASSLEQQQYFGPGTRLTVT.

This clonotype was seen at least ten times. This chain joins TRBV19 and TRBJ2-6, with D hard to call. CDR1 LNHDA and CDR2 SQIVND come from the germline V gene (reference sequence). Deletions cut 5 bases from V and 0 bases from J, with 8 bases between. CDR3 size: 15 residues. The CDR3, as DNA: TGTGCCAGTAGTCGACACCTCTCTGGGGCCAACGTCCTGACTTTC. It specifies CASSRHLSGANVLTF.

This chain uses TRBV4-3 with TRBJ2-7, with 10 nucleotides matching TRBD1. Trimming cost V 1 base and J 6 bases; bases outside gene matches: 12. Germline CDR1 is LGHNA and CDR2 is YSLEER. The CDR3 has 17 residues. The CDR3 here is CASSQGMSWTGGFEQYF. CDR3 sequence (DNA): TGCGCCAGCAGCCAAGGAATGAGCTGGACAGGGGGATTCGAGCAGTACTTC.

Details on this clonotype: Mismatch with germline at one junction end may stem from a read error. This chain uses TRBV7-8 with TRBJ1-6; D is unclear. CDR1 and CDR2 from the germline V gene are SGHVS and FQNEAQ. This CDR3 contains 13 residues. This chain's CDR3 is CSSSSGRTSPLHF. In DNA, the CDR3 is TGTTCCAGCAGCTCGGGTAGGACCTCACCCCTCCACTTT. Supplemented by reference TRBV7-8 and TRBJ1-6, the full variable domain reads GAGVSQSPRYKVAKRGQDVALRCDPISGHVSLFWYQQALGQGPEFLTYFQNEAQLDKSGLPSDRFFAERPEGSVSTLKIQRTQQEDSAVYLCSSSSGRTSPLHFGNGTRLTVT.

Points on this clonotype: The junction shows a germline mismatch at one end, possibly a read error. The V call is TRBV11-2, the J call TRBJ1-4; 7 bases are shared with TRBD1. The germline gives CDR1 SGHAT, CDR2 FQNNGV. CDR3 length: 15 residues. As DNA, the CDR3 is TGTGCCAGCAGCGACAGGGTGGTAACTAATGAAGAACTGTTTTTT. Protein sequence: CASSDRVVTNEELFF.

This clonotype was seen repeatedly, ten times or more. The chain has TRBV4-2 and TRBJ1-5; D ambiguous. The CDR3 loop spans 13 amino acids. Germline values: CDR1 LGHNA, CDR2 YNFKEQ. The V and J ends lost 5 bases and 1 base respectively, with 6 bases between them. CDR3: CASSVPSNQPQHF. CDR3 in DNA: TGTGCCAGCAGCGTACCGAGCAATCAGCCCCAGCATTTT.

Ten or more counts support this clonotype. J is TRBJ2-7 and V is TRBV20-1; 8 bases align to TRBD1. Trimming at V came to 2 bases and at J to 0 bases, leaving 3 bases not matched to a gene. The CDR3 runs to 14 residues. CDR1 DFQATT and CDR2 SNEGSKA come from the germline V gene (reference sequence). The CDR3 reads CSARPGTGSYEQYF. The CDR3 DNA reads as TGCAGTGCTAGACCCGGGACAGGCTCCTACGAGCAGTACTTC.

The chain uses TRBV2 and TRBJ2-7, with 9 bases identical to TRBD2. Germline V gene lookup returns CDR1 SNHLY and CDR2 FYNNEI. V lost 4 bases, J lost 7 bases, and 8 bases stayed unmatched. The CDR3 contains 14 residues. The CDR3 loop reads CASSALRREGEQYF. The CDR3 coding sequence is TGTGCCAGCAGTGCCCTAAGGCGGGAGGGTGAGCAGTACTTC. Complete variable domain (other parts from reference TRBV2 and TRBJ2-7): EPEVTQTPSHQVTQMGQEVILRCVPISNHLYFYWYRQILGQKVEFLVSFYNNEISEKSEIFDDQFSVERPDGSNFTLKIRSTKLEDSAMYFCASSALRREGEQYFGPGTRLTVT.

This sequence joins TRBV7-3 and TRBJ1-1, with 9 bases fitting TRBD1. Per the germline V gene, CDR1 is SGHTA and CDR2 is FQGTGA. This CDR3 is 14 amino acids long. The trim removed 5 bases at V and 11 bases at J, leaving 12 bases unmatched. Here the CDR3 DNA reads TGTGCCAGCAGCCCCCCGGGACAGGGCTTGGGGGCTTTCTTT. It translates to CASSPPGQGLGAFF.

This clonotype was recorded many times. The chain recombines TRBV19 with TRBJ1-5; D is ambiguous. Germline CDR1 and CDR2: LNHDA and SQIVND (reference sequence). The CDR3 totals 17 residues. V lost 0 bases to trimming and J lost 2 bases, with 14 bases between them. The CDR3 loop reads CASSIEGRVRGNQPQHF. The CDR3 DNA reads as TGTGCCAGTAGTATAGAGGGGAGGGTGCGCGGCAATCAGCCCCAGCATTTT.

The V gene is TRBV7-8, the J gene TRBJ2-3; D not certain. CDR3 length: 15 residues. V was cut by 5 bases and J by 4 bases, with 16 bases left in between. In germline, CDR1 is SGHVS, CDR2 FQNEAQ. For the CDR3, the DNA is TGTGCCAGCAGCCCACACCGGGTTGCATCAGATACGCAGTATTTT. Encoded protein: CASSPHRVASDTQYF.

In regard to this clonotype: This may be a read error: a much more frequent sequence differs by one nucleotide. This chain joins TRBV19 and TRBJ1-3; the match to TRBD1 covers 7 bases. This CDR3 spans 14 amino acids. The V gene's germline CDR1 is LNHDA and CDR2 SQIVND (reference sequence). With V trimmed by 3 bases and J by 3 bases, 2 bases remained unmatched. CDR3: CASSMDRIGNTIYF. The CDR3 DNA follows: TGTGCCAGTAGTATGGACAGGATTGGAAACACCATATATTTT.

The genes are TRBV9 and TRBJ2-7; 11 bases align to TRBD1. The ends lost 7 bases at V and 3 bases at J; junction bases unmatched: 6. In germline, CDR1 is SGDLS, CDR2 YYNGEE. CDR3 length: 14 residues. The CDR3 nucleotides are TGTGCCAGCCAAGAGGGACAGGGGGACTACGAGCAGTACTTC. Its protein is CASQEGQGDYEQYF.

The chain joins TRBV7-9 to TRBJ2-7; D uncertain. The CDR3 is 12 residues long. The germline gives CDR1 SEHNR, CDR2 FQNEAQ (reference sequence). Between the trimmed V and J ends, which lost 2 bases and 7 bases, there was a span of 9 bases. The CDR3 DNA is TGTGCCAGCAGCTTAATAGCCGGGGAGCAGTACTTC. Amino acids: CASSLIAGEQYF.

This clonotype was detected many times. This chain connects TRBV6-6 to TRBJ1-6; unclear D gene. In germline, CDR1 is MNHNY, CDR2 SVGAGI (reference sequence). The V end was cut by 2 bases, the J end by 6 bases, with 5 bases between. The CDR3 sequence is 13 residues long. CDR3 protein: CASSYRGNSPLHF. DNA of the CDR3: TGTGCCAGCAGTTACCGGGGTAATTCACCCCTCCACTTT.

The chain has TRBV20-1 and TRBJ2-7, with D tentatively TRBD2 (5 bases). Germline CDR1 and CDR2: DFQATT and SNEGSKA (reference sequence). The V gene lost 0 bases and the J gene lost 2 bases, with 14 bases spanning the gap. The CDR3 is 15 amino acids. CDR3 residues: CSARDLASLAYEQYF. DNA for the CDR3: TGCAGTGCTAGAGATTTGGCTAGCCTTGCCTACGAGCAGTACTTC.

The chain uses TRBV29-1 and TRBJ2-5; 10 nucleotides match TRBD1. Germline trimming cut 6 bases from V and 9 bases from J; bases unmatched to any gene: 13. The germline V gene has CDR1 SQVTM and CDR2 ANQGSEA. The CDR3 extends over 14 amino acids. CDR3 coding DNA: TGCAGCGTACTGGACAGGGGGTATGGTCAGCCCCAGTACTTC. This gives the protein CSVLDRGYGQPQYF.

This clonotype was seen at least ten times. The chain carries TRBV10-3 and TRBJ2-2; no clear D. Trimming stripped 10 bases from V and 6 bases from J, with 12 bases between. Germline V lookup: CDR1 ENHRY, CDR2 SYGVKD. This CDR3 is built from 12 residues. The CDR3 nucleotides are TGTGCCAGCCTCCGCGTCCCCGGGGAGCTGTTTTTT. Amino acid sequence: CASLRVPGELFF.

This clonotype was detected only once. Given a much more abundant clone one base away, this may be a read error. This chain joins TRBV5-1 and TRBJ1-2, with 7 bases that match TRBD1. Germline CDR1 and CDR2: SGHRS and YFSETQ. The CDR3 spans 14 residues. V shed 5 bases, J shed 7 bases, and the junction held 11 bases outside the gene matches. Here the CDR3 reads CASRIGTESFGYTF. DNA of the CDR3: TGCGCCAGCAGAATCGGGACAGAATCATTTGGCTACACCTTC. Full variable domain (remainder filled in from reference TRBV5-1 and TRBJ1-2): KAGVTQTPRYLIKTRGQQVTLSCSPISGHRSVSWYQQTPGQGLQFLFEYFSETQRNKGNFPGRFSGRQFSNSRSEMNVSTLELGDSALYLCASRIGTESFGYTFGSGTRLTVV.

There are a few counts of this clonotype. An end of the junction differs from the germline gene, which may be a read error. This chain uses TRBV10-3 with TRBJ1-5; D call uncertain. Per the germline V gene, CDR1 is ENHRY and CDR2 is SYGVKD. This CDR3 is 15 amino acids long. The CDR3 DNA reads as TGTGCCAGCAGTGAAGCGCGGGGTAGGAATCAGCCCCAGCATTTT. Encoded protein: CASSEARGRNQPQHF.

The table lists this clonotype with many counts. This chain connects TRBV19 to TRBJ1-6, with 11 nucleotides matching TRBD1. Losses at the gene ends were 5 bases for V and 5 bases for J; bases not matched to a gene: 8. This CDR3 is built from 17 residues. Germline assignment: CDR1 LNHDA and CDR2 SQIVND (reference sequence). Here the CDR3 reads CASSAGQGARDNSPLHF. The CDR3 bases are TGTGCCAGTAGTGCAGGACAGGGGGCAAGAGATAATTCACCCCTCCACTTT.

There are many counts of this clonotype. The chain is built from TRBV2 and TRBJ2-2, with 7 bases aligning to TRBD1. CDR3 size: 16 residues. With V trimmed by 4 bases and J by 2 bases, 7 bases remained unmatched. CDR1 and CDR2 (germline): SNHLY, FYNNEI. The CDR3 reads CASSVLTGTNTGELFF. CDR3 DNA: TGTGCCAGCAGTGTACTGACAGGGACCAACACCGGGGAGCTGTTTTTT.

In its sample, this clonotype was seen many times. V is TRBV9 and J is TRBJ1-6; 7 bases align to TRBD1. CDR1 is SGDLS, CDR2 YYNGEE, per germline. Trimming took 0 bases from V and 10 from J; bases not matched to a gene: 1. CDR3 size: 13 residues. The CDR3 region is CASSVAGGSPLHF. For the CDR3, the DNA is TGTGCCAGCAGCGTAGCAGGGGGATCACCCCTCCACTTT.

The V and J genes are TRBV20-1 and TRBJ2-7; tentatively, D is TRBD1 (6 bases). V gave up 3 bases and J gave up 7 bases, with 16 bases separating them. This CDR3 has 13 residues. The germline CDR1 and CDR2 sequences are DFQATT and SNEGSKA (reference sequence). The CDR3 protein is CSASDRNTGEQYF. The CDR3 coding sequence is TGCAGTGCTAGTGACAGGAACACCGGGGAGCAGTACTTC.